This TCR beta chain stems from a study of OX40 agonist ivuxolimab in advanced cancers. On the study more broadly: The mean age was 60 years, ranging from 23 to 79, with around four fifths of participants male. Points from the study as a whole: Low normalized clonal expansion also occurred in some nonresponding patients.

Clones were sequenced by immunoSEQ multiplex PCR, and TCRdb holds only the in-frame ones, with some missing. Of 90,000 or so clones in the sample, about 91% were seen once. As regards this clone: Its target is not known.

The CDR3 contains 14 residues. Germline trimming cut 0 bases from V and 7 bases from J; bases unmatched to any gene: 8. Germline V gene lookup returns CDR1 SQVTM and CDR2 ANQGSEA. This receptor was obtained from an adult with an advanced solid tumor such as melanoma, head and neck, liver or kidney cancer. This chain links TRBV29-1 with TRBJ2-7; 8 nucleotides match TRBD2. The sequencing used CD4+ or CD8+ T cells sorted from blood, collected in a trial of the OX40 agonist ivuxolimab. CDR3 sequence: CSVEEASGSREQYF. Here the CDR3 DNA reads TGCAGCGTTGAAGAGGCCAGCGGGAGTAGGGAGCAGTACTTC.